The 11 T cell receptor beta chains below were found in one sample sequenced in a study of cytomegalovirus exposure and HLA in healthy donors. PCR was performed using 60 Vbeta and 13 Jbeta primers. The table came from immunoSEQ multiplex PCR; TCRdb's copy has only in-frame clones and leaves some out. This sample has about 140,000 clones, with around 10% found just once. Source material: PBMCs. The receptors were sampled from a man aged 45-65 years in good health and CMV-seronegative.

This clone showed up just a few times. The genes are TRBV18 and TRBJ1-1; D call uncertain. V was pared by 3 bases and J by 5 bases, with 13 bases between. CDR1 and CDR2 from the germline V gene are KGHSH and LQKENI. This CDR3 has 14 residues. CDR3 in amino acids: CASSPATVRTEAFF. CDR3 DNA sequence: TGTGCCAGCTCACCGGCGACGGTGAGGACTGAAGCTTTCTTT. Full variable domain (rest looked up from reference TRBV18 and TRBJ1-1): NAGVMQNPRHLVRRRGQEARLRCSPMKGHSHVYWYRQLPEEGLKFMVYLQKENIIDESGMPKERFSAEFPKEGPSILRIQQVVRGDSAAYFCASSPATVRTEAFFGQGTRLTVV.

This clone was seen a few times. This chain joins TRBV4-1 and TRBJ1-1; no definite D call. The CDR3 runs 15 residues. Germline V gene lookup returns CDR1 MGHRA and CDR2 YSYEKL. Trimming shortened V by 0 bases and J by 2 bases, and 10 bases separated the two germline ends. CDR3 loop: CASSQEGLHNTEAFF. The CDR3 DNA sequence: TGCGCCAGCAGCCAAGAAGGACTTCATAACACTGAAGCTTTCTTT.

The gene calls are TRBV28 and TRBJ2-1; D is perhaps TRBD1 (5 bases). CDR1 MDHEN and CDR2 SYDVKM come from the germline V gene. The CDR3 has 14 residues. V dropped 1 base and J dropped 7 bases, with 11 bases sitting between them. The CDR3 sequence is CASSLYRGLNEQFF. The CDR3 DNA reads as TGTGCCAGCAGTTTATATAGGGGATTGAATGAGCAGTTCTTC.

This clone was found a few times. The gene calls are TRBV4-1 and TRBJ2-2; possibly TRBD1 for D (6 bases). The CDR3 spans 15 residues. V was shortened by 3 bases and J by 5 bases, with 13 bases between the two germline ends. Per germline, CDR1 MGHRA and CDR2 YSYEKL. CDR3 DNA sequence: TGCGCCAGCAGCCAGCAACAGGGTGGTACCGGGGAGCTGTTTTTT. Translating it yields CASSQQQGGTGELFF.

This clone was counted many times. CDR3 region: CASSSPATSIYNEQFF. In nucleotides, the CDR3 is TGTGCCAGCAGTTCTCCTGCGACTAGCATCTACAATGAGCAGTTCTTC. The chain links TRBV6-5 to TRBJ2-1; the match to TRBD2 covers 7 bases. The CDR3 consists of 16 residues. Germline CDR1 and CDR2: MNHEY and SVGAGI. The junction had 9 bases not matched to a gene; V was cut back by 4 bases and J by 3 bases.

This chain uses TRBV19 with TRBJ1-2; D possibly corresponds to TRBD1 (5 bases). V lost 1 base and J 1 base, leaving 13 bases between the germline ends. Germline assignment: CDR1 LNHDA and CDR2 SQIVND (reference sequence). The CDR3 has 16 amino acids. CDR3: CASSIGTGDGNYGYTF. CDR3 DNA: TGTGCCAGTAGTATAGGGACGGGGGACGGTAACTATGGCTACACCTTC.

This clone was seen a few times. This chain links TRBV6-5 with TRBJ1-1; 7 nucleotides agree with TRBD1. The CDR3 has 13 residues. Germline CDR1 reads MNHEY; CDR2 reads SVGAGI. V lost 6 bases to trimming and J lost 4 bases; unmatched junction nucleotides: 5. The CDR3 DNA follows: TGTGCCAGCAGCCCACAGGGGAGCACTGAAGCTTTCTTT. The encoded protein is CASSPQGSTEAFF.

This clone occurred a few times. The V gene is TRBV28, the J gene TRBJ2-7; 9 positions match TRBD1. The CDR3 extends over 15 amino acids. Germline V gene data show CDR1 as MDHEN and CDR2 as SYDVKM. V lost 6 bases and J lost 1; bases outside the gene matches: 7. The DNA for the CDR3 is TGTGCCAGCAGCCTGACCGGGACAGGGTCCTACGAGCAGTACTTC. It translates to CASSLTGTGSYEQYF.

The gene calls are TRBV28 and TRBJ1-2; a weak D match, TRBD1 (6 bases). Germline CDR1 MDHEN, CDR2 SYDVKM. The CDR3 has 13 residues. V dropped 10 bases and J dropped 14 bases, with 26 bases sitting between them. DNA of the CDR3: TGTGCCACCAAAGGGGGGGTCGCACTGCCCGGGACCTTC. Amino acid sequence: CATKGGVALPGTF.

This clone turned up a few times. The rearrangement links TRBV5-4 to TRBJ2-5; D is undetermined. Germline V gene sequence: CDR1 SGHNT, CDR2 YYREEE (reference sequence). The V gene lost 0 bases and the J gene lost 5 bases, with 11 bases spanning the gap. The length of the CDR3 is 14 residues. The CDR3 spells CASSLAVALETQYF. In DNA form, the CDR3 reads TGTGCCAGCAGCTTGGCCGTAGCCCTCGAGACCCAGTACTTC.

The chain has TRBV6-1 and TRBJ2-7; the D is unclear. V was shortened by 3 bases and J by 4 bases, with 10 bases between the two germline ends. The germline gives CDR1 MNHNS, CDR2 SASEGT. CDR3 length: 13 residues. CDR3 residues: CASSDPDTYEQYF. The CDR3 nucleotides are TGTGCCAGCAGTGACCCAGATACGTACGAGCAGTACTTC.